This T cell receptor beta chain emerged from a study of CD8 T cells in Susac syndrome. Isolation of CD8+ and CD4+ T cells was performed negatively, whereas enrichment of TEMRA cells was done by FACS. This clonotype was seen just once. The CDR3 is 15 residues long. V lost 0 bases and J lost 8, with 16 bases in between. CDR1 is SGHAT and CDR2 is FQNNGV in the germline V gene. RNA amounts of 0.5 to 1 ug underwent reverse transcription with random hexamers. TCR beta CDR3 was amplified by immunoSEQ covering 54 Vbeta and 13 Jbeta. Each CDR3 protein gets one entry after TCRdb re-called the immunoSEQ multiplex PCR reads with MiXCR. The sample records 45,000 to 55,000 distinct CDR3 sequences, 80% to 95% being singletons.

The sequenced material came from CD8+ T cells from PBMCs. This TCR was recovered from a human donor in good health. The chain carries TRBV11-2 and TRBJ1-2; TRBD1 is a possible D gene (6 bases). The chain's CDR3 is CASSLDPRGLGGYTF. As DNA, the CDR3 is TGTGCCAGCAGCTTAGATCCGCGGGGGCTAGGAGGCTACACCTTC.